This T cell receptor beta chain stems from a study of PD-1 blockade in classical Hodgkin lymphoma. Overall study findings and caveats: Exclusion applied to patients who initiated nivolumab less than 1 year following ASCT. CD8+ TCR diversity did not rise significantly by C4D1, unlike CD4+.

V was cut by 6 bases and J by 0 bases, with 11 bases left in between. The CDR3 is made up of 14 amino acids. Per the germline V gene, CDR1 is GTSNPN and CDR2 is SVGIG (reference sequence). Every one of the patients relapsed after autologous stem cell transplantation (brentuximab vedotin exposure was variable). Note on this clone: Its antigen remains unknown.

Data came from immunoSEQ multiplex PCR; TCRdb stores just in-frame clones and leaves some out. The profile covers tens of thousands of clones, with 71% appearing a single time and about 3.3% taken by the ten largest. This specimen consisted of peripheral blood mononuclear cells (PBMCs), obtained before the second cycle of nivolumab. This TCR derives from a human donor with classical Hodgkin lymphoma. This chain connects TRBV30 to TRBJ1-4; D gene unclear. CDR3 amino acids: CACPTFATNEKLFF. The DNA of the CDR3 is TGTGCCTGCCCGACGTTTGCAACTAATGAAAAACTGTTTTTT.